Below, 8 T cell receptor beta chains from the same sample are listed, as sequenced in a study of cytomegalovirus exposure and HLA in healthy donors. Clones were sequenced by immunoSEQ multiplex PCR, and TCRdb holds only the in-frame ones, with some missing. The sample includes approximately 98,000 clones, nearly 97% of them seen just once. The sequencing input was PBMCs. The receptors derive from a woman aged 18 to 35 in good health and CMV-seronegative.

The rearrangement uses TRBV5-1 and TRBJ2-7; possibly TRBD2 for D (6 bases). V gave up 4 bases and J gave up 6 bases, with 23 bases separating them. Looked up from germline, CDR1 is SGHRS and CDR2 is YFSETQ. The CDR3 contains 16 residues. For the CDR3, the DNA is TGCGCCAGCAGCCGAGGCCGGGGGACCGCTAGTGGCGAGCAGTACTTC. It yields the protein CASSRGRGTASGEQYF.

This sequence joins TRBV11-2 and TRBJ2-6, with 7 bases matching TRBD2. There are 18 residues in the CDR3. V lost 3 bases, J lost 0 bases, and 8 bases stayed unmatched. CDR1 and CDR2 from the germline V gene are SGHAT and FQNNGV. Here the CDR3 DNA reads TGTGCCAGCAGCTTTTGGGGGGGAGGGAGCTCTGGGGCCAACGTCCTGACTTTC. Residues: CASSFWGGGSSGANVLTF.

This chain joins TRBV9 and TRBJ1-1, with D unclear. The V gene lost 0 bases and the J gene lost 3 bases, with 21 bases spanning the gap. Germline V gene lookup returns CDR1 SGDLS and CDR2 YYNGEE. CDR3 length: 18 amino acids. The CDR3 region has the DNA TGTGCCAGCAGCGTAGTAGGGAGACCCTCCTTGAGGGACACTGAAGCTTTCTTT. Protein sequence: CASSVVGRPSLRDTEAFF.

This chain connects TRBV5-1 to TRBJ1-2, with 9 bases matching TRBD1. Germline V CDR1 and CDR2: SGHRS, YFSETQ. The CDR3 spans 15 residues. The trim removed 4 bases at V and 8 bases at J, leaving 12 bases unmatched. This CDR3 reads CASSRTGQGLAGYTF. CDR3 nucleotides: TGCGCCAGCAGCCGCACGGGACAGGGTTTAGCGGGCTACACCTTC.

The gene calls are TRBV29-1 and TRBJ1-4; the match to TRBD1 covers 7 bases. The CDR3 is 16 residues long. The germline V gene encodes CDR1 SQVTM and CDR2 ANQGSEA. J lost 3 bases, V lost 7 bases, and 14 bases had no gene match. The CDR3 sequence: CSAQGGRGISNEKLFF. The CDR3 region has the DNA TGCAGCGCCCAAGGGGGCAGGGGGATATCTAATGAAAAACTGTTTTTT.

The chain uses TRBV2 and TRBJ1-5; D may be TRBD1 (6 bases). V shed 2 bases and J shed 5 bases, with 13 bases lying between them. CDR3 length: 15 residues. CDR1 and CDR2 (germline): SNHLY, FYNNEI. CDR3 residues: CASSERGGRDQPQHF. The CDR3 DNA sequence: TGTGCCAGCAGTGAAAGGGGGGGGCGAGATCAGCCCCAGCATTTT. The whole variable domain, remainder taken from reference TRBV2 and TRBJ1-5, is EPEVTQTPSHQVTQMGQEVILRCVPISNHLYFYWYRQILGQKVEFLVSFYNNEISEKSEIFDDQFSVERPDGSNFTLKIRSTKLEDSAMYFCASSERGGRDQPQHFGDGTRLSIL.

J is TRBJ2-5 and V is TRBV5-1; 7 bases are a match to TRBD1. CDR1 is SGHRS and CDR2 is YFSETQ in the germline V gene. The V gene end was trimmed by 4 bases and the J gene end by 2 bases; junction bases not matched to a gene: 5. The CDR3 consists of 14 residues. CDR3 nucleotide sequence: TGCGCCAGCAGCGGATGGGACAGTCAAGAGACCCAGTACTTC. It specifies CASSGWDSQETQYF.

This chain links TRBV7-9 with TRBJ2-7, with 9 bases lining up with TRBD1. CDR1 SEHNR and CDR2 FQNEAQ come from the germline V gene (reference sequence). V trimming: 5 bases; J trimming: 5 bases; junction bases outside the gene matches: 10. CDR3 length equals 15 residues. The CDR3 DNA reads as TGTGCCAGCAGCGACACCGGGACAGGGCGCAACGAGCAGTACTTC. This codes for CASSDTGTGRNEQYF.